The 25 T cell receptor beta chains below all came from one sample that was sequenced in a study of blood T cell repertoires in COVID-19. Assay: immunoSEQ multiplex PCR; the TCRdb copy retains only in-frame clones and omits some. This table has approximately 210,000 clones, less than 90% appearing once. The sample comprised peripheral blood. The receptors stem from a human donor in a cohort sampled during active COVID-19.

This clone is a singleton in its sample. The J gene is TRBJ1-2, the V gene TRBV9, with D uncertain. V lost 3 bases and J 4 bases, leaving 7 bases between the germline ends. CDR1 and CDR2 from the germline V gene are SGDLS and YYNGEE. The CDR3 runs 12 residues. CDR3 nucleotide sequence: TGTGCCAGCAGCGCCCCGGGCTATGGCTACACCTTC. This sequence encodes CASSAPGYGYTF.

The chain joins TRBV6-5 to TRBJ1-5; D not resolved. The CDR3 totals 15 residues. Trimming removed 0 bases at V and 0 bases at J, with 6 bases between. Germline loops: CDR1 MNHEY, CDR2 SVGAGI. DNA for the CDR3: TGTGCCAGCAGTTACTCCTCAGATAGCAATCAGCCCCAGCATTTT. Amino acids: CASSYSSDSNQPQHF.

The chain carries TRBV6-6 and TRBJ2-7, with 10 bases that match TRBD1. Trimming took 0 bases from V and 7 from J; bases not matched to a gene: 3. Looked up from germline, CDR1 is MNHNY and CDR2 is SVGAGI (reference sequence). CDR3 size: 14 residues. The CDR3 coding sequence is TGTGCCAGCAGTTACTCGGACAGGGGGGGTGAGCAGTACTTC. Amino acids: CASSYSDRGGEQYF.

This sequence joins TRBV7-9 and TRBJ2-7; 10 nucleotides line up with TRBD2. V lost 5 bases, J lost 3 bases, and 10 bases stayed unmatched. CDR1 and CDR2 (germline): SEHNR, FQNEAQ (reference sequence). CDR3 length: 16 residues. CDR3 DNA sequence: TGTGCCAGCAGCGATCGAAAGCGGGAGGGCCGCTACGAGCAGTACTTC. Translating gives CASSDRKREGRYEQYF.

V gene TRBV29-1 combines with J gene TRBJ2-1; 7 nucleotides agree with TRBD1. Germline V gene sequence: CDR1 SQVTM, CDR2 ANQGSEA. The V gene end was trimmed by 3 bases and the J gene end by 8 bases; junction bases not matched to a gene: 7. The CDR3 loop spans 13 amino acids. The CDR3 DNA reads as TGCAGCGTTGAGGAACAGGGGTTGTATGAGCAGTTCTTC. Its protein product is CSVEEQGLYEQFF.

A single count supports this clone. V is TRBV6-1 and J is TRBJ2-1; 7 bases are a match to TRBD1. CDR3 length equals 14 residues. V lost 3 bases and J lost 4; bases outside the gene matches: 3. Germline V lookup: CDR1 MNHNS, CDR2 SASEGT. The CDR3 spells CASSETGQYNEQFF. In DNA, the CDR3 is TGTGCCAGCAGTGAGACGGGACAGTACAATGAGCAGTTCTTC.

This chain links TRBV6-1 with TRBJ1-1; unclear D gene. The CDR3 covers 13 residues. Deletions cut 0 bases from V and 5 bases from J, with 7 bases between. The germline V gene has CDR1 MNHNS and CDR2 SASEGT. Written as DNA, the CDR3 is TGTGCCAGCAGTGAAGCGCGCGTAACTGAAGCTTTCTTT. Amino acids: CASSEARVTEAFF.

This chain joins TRBV18 and TRBJ2-3; TRBD2 matches 11 bases. Germline-derived CDR1 and CDR2 are KGHSH and LQKENI. With V trimmed by 5 bases and J by 3 bases, 4 bases remained unmatched. This CDR3 has 15 amino acids. This CDR3 reads CASSEGLAETDTQYF. CDR3 DNA: TGTGCCAGCTCAGAGGGACTAGCGGAAACAGATACGCAGTATTTT.

The chain is built from TRBV28 and TRBJ2-5; D may be TRBD2 (6 bases). Germline assignment: CDR1 MDHEN and CDR2 SYDVKM. CDR3 length: 12 residues. The V and J ends lost 6 bases and 2 bases respectively, with 7 bases between them. CDR3 DNA sequence: TGTGCCAGCAGCCGGGAGCAAGAGACCCAGTACTTC. Translation gives CASSREQETQYF.

As DNA, the CDR3 is TGTGCCAGCAGCGGTTCTAGCGGGCGCCGTTTTATAGAGACCCAGTACTTC. Residues: CASSGSSGRRFIETQYF. This chain links TRBV7-6 with TRBJ2-5; TRBD2 matches at 8 bases. Germline V gene data show CDR1 as SGHVS and CDR2 as FNYEAQ. The J segment lost 4 bases and the V segment lost 5 bases, leaving 15 bases of the junction unmatched. This CDR3 region has 17 residues.

The rearrangement links TRBV5-1 to TRBJ2-5, with a tentative D call TRBD1 (6 bases). This CDR3 has 13 amino acids. V was shortened by 7 bases and J by 2 bases, with 12 bases between the two germline ends. CDR1 and CDR2 (germline): SGHRS, YFSETQ. In nucleotides, the CDR3 is TGCGCCAGCGGGACAACCCCTCAAGAGACCCAGTACTTC. Its translation is CASGTTPQETQYF.

V gene TRBV7-6 combines with J gene TRBJ2-3; TRBD2 is a possible D gene (6 bases). The V gene's germline CDR1 is SGHVS and CDR2 FNYEAQ. This CDR3 has 13 residues. The germline V and J ends were trimmed by 2 bases and 6 bases, with 9 bases remaining between them. CDR3: CASSLMGRDTQYF. The CDR3 DNA reads TGTGCCAGCAGCTTAATGGGGAGGGATACGCAGTATTTT.

This chain's CDR3 is CSVETGTDTQYF. The CDR3 nucleotides are TGCAGCGTTGAAACGGGGACAGATACGCAGTATTTT. The genes are TRBV29-1 and TRBJ2-3, with D maybe TRBD2 (5 bases). Germline CDR1 reads SQVTM; CDR2 reads ANQGSEA. Trimming stripped 2 bases from V and 3 bases from J, with 6 bases between. The CDR3 consists of 12 residues.

CDR3 sequence: CASRSDRGTTNEKLFF. In nucleotides, the CDR3 is TGTGCCAGCAGATCCGACAGGGGCACAACTAATGAAAAACTGTTTTTT. The genes are TRBV7-9 and TRBJ1-4; 8 bases line up with TRBD1. The germline gives CDR1 SEHNR, CDR2 FQNEAQ (reference sequence). This CDR3 contains 16 residues. The V segment lost 6 bases and the J segment 0 bases; nucleotides outside the gene matches: 6.

There are a few counts of this clone. Other DNA sequences of this sample code for an identical CDR3. The chain couples TRBV19 to TRBJ1-2; a possible D gene is TRBD1 (5 bases). V was shortened by 9 bases and J by 4 bases, with 15 bases between the two germline ends. There are 13 residues in the CDR3. Germline lookup yields CDR1 LNHDA and CDR2 SQIVND (reference sequence). In DNA form, the CDR3 reads TGTGCCAGCAGGGATCGACAAGGCTATGGCTACACCTTC. As protein: CASRDRQGYGYTF.

A few counts support this clone. Here the CDR3 reads CASSPQANTEAFF. CDR3 bases: TGTGCCAGCAGTCCACAGGCGAACACTGAAGCTTTCTTT. The chain has TRBV7-9 and TRBJ1-1; D may be TRBD1 (5 bases). The CDR3 loop spans 13 amino acids. Per germline, CDR1 SEHNR and CDR2 FQNEAQ (reference sequence). The V gene lost 6 bases and the J gene lost 1 base, with 9 bases spanning the gap.

The chain uses TRBV5-1 and TRBJ2-3; a possible D gene is TRBD2 (5 bases). Germline assignment: CDR1 SGHRS and CDR2 YFSETQ. This CDR3 spans 11 amino acids. The germline V and J ends were trimmed by 6 bases and 7 bases, with 9 bases remaining between them. The CDR3 is CASKTGNTQYF. CDR3 nucleotides: TGCGCCAGCAAGACGGGAAATACGCAGTATTTT.

The CDR3 coding sequence is TGCGCCAGCAGCTTGGCTAGGGACTCCCCGAGGATGAACACTGAAGCTTTCTTT. As protein: CASSLARDSPRMNTEAFF. This chain connects TRBV5-1 to TRBJ1-1; D possibly corresponds to TRBD1 (5 bases). Trimming took off 0 bases at V and 0 bases at J, with 18 bases between the two ends. Germline CDR1 and CDR2: SGHRS and YFSETQ. This CDR3 has 18 residues.

The chain carries TRBV9 and TRBJ1-6; D is ambiguous. Trimming took off 4 bases at V and 12 bases at J, with 11 bases between the two ends. Germline values: CDR1 SGDLS, CDR2 YYNGEE. The CDR3 is made up of 12 amino acids. The CDR3 DNA reads TGTGCCAGCAGCCCGACGGGGAGACCCCTCCACTTT. Translation gives CASSPTGRPLHF. The full variable domain, its missing parts supplied by reference TRBV9 and TRBJ1-6, is DSGVTQTPKHLITATGQRVTLRCSPRSGDLSVYWYQQSLDQGLQFLIQYYNGEERAKGNILERFSAQQFPDLHSELNLSSLELGDSALYFCASSPTGRPLHFGNGTRLTVT.

The table lists this clone with a count of one. V usage is TRBV25-1 and J usage is TRBJ1-3; D remains unclear. V shed 6 bases and J shed 2 bases, with 8 bases lying between them. CDR1 is MGHDK, CDR2 SYGVNS, per germline. The CDR3 extends over 13 amino acids. CDR3 sequence reads: CASRPVAGNTIYF. CDR3 sequence (DNA): TGTGCCAGCAGGCCCGTAGCTGGAAACACCATATATTTT.

The gene calls are TRBV6-6 and TRBJ2-7; TRBD2 matches at 12 bases. Germline V CDR1 and CDR2: MNHNY, SVGAGI (reference sequence). The CDR3 has 18 residues. V trimming: 5 bases; J trimming: 1 base; junction bases outside the gene matches: 12. The CDR3: CASSPKVPGTSGSYEQYF. The CDR3 DNA is TGTGCCAGCAGTCCTAAAGTCCCCGGGACTAGCGGGTCCTACGAGCAGTACTTC.

V is TRBV10-3 and J is TRBJ2-3; 12 bases fit TRBD2. Germline V lookup: CDR1 ENHRY, CDR2 SYGVKD. This CDR3 is 17 amino acids long. The junction had 6 bases not matched to a gene; V was cut back by 0 bases and J by 5 bases. CDR3 bases: TGTGCCATCAGTGAGTCCCGGACTAGCGGGAAGGGAGATACGCAGTATTTT. This sequence encodes CAISESRTSGKGDTQYF.

The chain has TRBV3-1 (or the pseudogene TRBV3-2) and TRBJ2-5; 8 bases align to TRBD1. The CDR3 runs to 14 residues. V lost 2 bases and J lost 3; bases outside the gene matches: 2. In germline, CDR1 is LGHDT, CDR2 YNNKEL (reference sequence). For the CDR3, the DNA is TGTGCCAGCAGCCAAACGACAGGGGAAGAGACCCAGTACTTC. Its protein is CASSQTTGEETQYF.

The chain uses TRBV20-1 and TRBJ1-3; D might be TRBD1 (5 bases). The germline V and J ends were trimmed by 6 bases and 8 bases, with 8 bases remaining between them. The germline V gene encodes CDR1 DFQATT and CDR2 SNEGSKA (reference sequence). The length of the CDR3 is 10 residues. The CDR3, as DNA: TGCAGTGCCGGGGGAGACACCATATATTTT. It codes for CSAGGDTIYF.

The rearrangement links TRBV30 to TRBJ1-1; D not certain. Germline assignment: CDR1 GTSNPN and CDR2 SVGIG (reference sequence). CDR3 length: 15 amino acids. V was trimmed by 0 bases and J by 0 bases, leaving 11 bases between them. The CDR3 DNA reads as TGTGCCTGGAGTGTAATTGGGCAGGTGAACACTGAAGCTTTCTTT. Translated, it gives CAWSVIGQVNTEAFF.